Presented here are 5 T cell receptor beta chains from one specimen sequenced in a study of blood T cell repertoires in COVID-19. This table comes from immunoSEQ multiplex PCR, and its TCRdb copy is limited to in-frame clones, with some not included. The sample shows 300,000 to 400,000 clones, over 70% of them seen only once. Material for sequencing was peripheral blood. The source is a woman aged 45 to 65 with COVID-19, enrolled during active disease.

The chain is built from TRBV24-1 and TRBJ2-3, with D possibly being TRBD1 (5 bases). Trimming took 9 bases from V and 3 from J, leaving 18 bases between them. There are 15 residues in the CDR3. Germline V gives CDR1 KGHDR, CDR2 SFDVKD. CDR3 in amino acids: CATEPSQGSTDTQYF. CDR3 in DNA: TGTGCCACCGAGCCCTCGCAGGGTTCGACAGATACGCAGTATTTT.

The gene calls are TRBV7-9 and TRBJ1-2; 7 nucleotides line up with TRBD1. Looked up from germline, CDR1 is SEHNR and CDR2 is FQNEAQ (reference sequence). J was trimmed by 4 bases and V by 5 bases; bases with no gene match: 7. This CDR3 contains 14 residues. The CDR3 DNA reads TGTGCCAGCAGCACAACAGGGGCGGGCTATGGCTACACCTTC. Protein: CASSTTGAGYGYTF.

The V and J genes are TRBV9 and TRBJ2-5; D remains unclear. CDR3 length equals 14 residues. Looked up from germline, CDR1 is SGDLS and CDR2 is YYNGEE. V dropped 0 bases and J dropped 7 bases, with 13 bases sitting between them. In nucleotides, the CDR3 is TGTGCCAGCAGCGTAGCAATTCGAGGCGGGACCCAGTACTTC. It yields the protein CASSVAIRGGTQYF.

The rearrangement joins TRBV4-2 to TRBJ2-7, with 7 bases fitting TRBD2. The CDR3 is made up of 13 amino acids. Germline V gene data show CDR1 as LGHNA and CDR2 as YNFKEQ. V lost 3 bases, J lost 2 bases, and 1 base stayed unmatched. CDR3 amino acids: CASSQLAAYEQYF. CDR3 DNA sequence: TGTGCCAGCAGCCAGCTAGCGGCCTACGAGCAGTACTTC.

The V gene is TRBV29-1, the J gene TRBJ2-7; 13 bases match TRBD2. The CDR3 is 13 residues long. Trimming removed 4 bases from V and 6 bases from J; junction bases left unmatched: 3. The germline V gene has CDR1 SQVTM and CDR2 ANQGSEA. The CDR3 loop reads CSVAGLAGVEQYF. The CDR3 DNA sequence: TGCAGCGTTGCCGGACTAGCGGGAGTCGAGCAGTACTTC.